These T cell receptor beta chains were read from a single sample in a study of chemoradiotherapy in HPV16-positive cancers. TCRdb's table, derived via immunoSEQ multiplex PCR, lists solely in-frame clones and lacks some. Here the sample spans about 22,000 clones, roughly 90% being singletons. The sample consisted of blood, taken from a patient who underwent chemoradiotherapy. These receptors were collected from a human donor with HPV-associated anogenital cancer. CDR3s include the opening cysteine and the closing phenylalanine or tryptophan. The D gene is left open where the match is weak. Part of the rows lack a size; the others show once, few, many or a class for expanded clones.

d_call: NA
v_call: TRBV5-1
j_call: TRBJ1-1
clone_size: once
cdr3_nt: TGCGCCAGCAGCTCTGTTTCCAGGGCCGTTGTTTCCAGGGCTGGGACTGAAGCTTTCTTT
cdr3_aa: CASSSVSRAVVSRAGTEAFF

d_call: NA
v_call: TRBV28
j_call: TRBJ2-1
clone_size: NA
cdr3_nt: TGTGCCAGCAGTTTAACAGGCAATGAGCAGTTCTTC
cdr3_aa: CASSLTGNEQFF

d_call: NA
v_call: TRBV10-2
j_call: TRBJ2-7
clone_size: once
cdr3_nt: TGCGCCAGCAGTGAGAGGAGGGCCTACGAGCAGTACTTC
cdr3_aa: CASSERRAYEQYF

d_call: TRBD1
v_call: TRBV18
j_call: TRBJ2-7
clone_size: once
cdr3_nt: TGTGCCAGCTCACCTTCCCGGGACAGGTCCTACGAGCAGTACTTC
cdr3_aa: CASSPSRDRSYEQYF

d_call: TRBD1
v_call: TRBV14
j_call: TRBJ1-2
clone_size: NA
cdr3_nt: TGTGCCAGCAGCAGACAGGGGGCGGCTGCTAACTATGGCTACACCTTC
cdr3_aa: CASSRQGAAANYGYTF

d_call: NA
v_call: TRBV6-1
j_call: TRBJ1-2
clone_size: few
cdr3_nt: TGTGCCAGCGCTAAAGGCCGGGACACCTCCTATGGCTACACCTTC
cdr3_aa: CASAKGRDTSYGYTF

d_call: TRBD2
v_call: TRBV30
j_call: TRBJ2-3
clone_size: NA
cdr3_nt: TGTGCCTGGATGCCGGTCCGGGGGGTTAGGGCAGATACGCAGTATTTT
cdr3_aa: CAWMPVRGVRADTQYF

d_call: NA
v_call: TRBV11-2
j_call: TRBJ2-4
clone_size: NA
cdr3_nt: TGTGCCAGCAGCGCCCGCGGGGGACAATCGAACATTCAGTACTTC
cdr3_aa: CASSARGGQSNIQYF

d_call: TRBD1
v_call: TRBV28
j_call: TRBJ2-7
clone_size: NA
cdr3_nt: TGTGCCAGCTTCGACTCGGGACAGGGGAATTACGAGCAGTACTTC
cdr3_aa: CASFDSGQGNYEQYF

d_call: NA
v_call: TRBV30
j_call: TRBJ1-2
clone_size: NA
cdr3_nt: TGTGCCTATCAGGGCAGGGTGTTAAACTATGGCTACACCTTC
cdr3_aa: CAYQGRVLNYGYTF

d_call: NA
v_call: TRBV30
j_call: TRBJ2-3
clone_size: once
cdr3_nt: TGTGCCTGGAGTCCAGGTACTGAAGTTCGTCTGGCAGATACGCAGTATTTT
cdr3_aa: CAWSPGTEVRLADTQYF

d_call: NA
v_call: TRBV6-5
j_call: TRBJ2-3
clone_size: NA
cdr3_nt: TGTGCCAGCAGTTACTCTACAGGGTCGGGTACGCAGTATTTT
cdr3_aa: CASSYSTGSGTQYF

d_call: NA
v_call: TRBV6-1
j_call: TRBJ1-1
clone_size: NA
cdr3_nt: TGTGCCAGCAGTCAGGACAGGAACACTGAAGCTTTCTTT
cdr3_aa: CASSQDRNTEAFF

d_call: TRBD2
v_call: TRBV7-8
j_call: TRBJ2-5
clone_size: NA
cdr3_nt: TGTGCCAGCAGCTCAGAACGTAGAGGGGGAGCGGGGGGGCCGCGGGAGACCCAGTACTTC
cdr3_aa: CASSSERRGGAGGPRETQYF

d_call: TRBD1
v_call: TRBV18
j_call: TRBJ2-7
clone_size: NA
cdr3_nt: TGTGCCAGCTCACTCGGACAGGGGCAAGAGCAGTACTTC
cdr3_aa: CASSLGQGQEQYF

d_call: TRBD2
v_call: TRBV5-1
j_call: TRBJ2-3
clone_size: NA
cdr3_nt: TGCGCCAGCAGCTTAGCGGGGATCTTGACAGATACGCAGTATTTT
cdr3_aa: CASSLAGILTDTQYF

d_call: TRBD1
v_call: TRBV6-1
j_call: TRBJ1-2
clone_size: NA
cdr3_nt: TGTGCCAGCAGGATCTCGGACAGGGGCTATGGCTACACCTTC
cdr3_aa: CASRISDRGYGYTF

d_call: TRBD1
v_call: TRBV5-6
j_call: TRBJ1-1
clone_size: NA
cdr3_nt: TGTGCCAGCAGCCCACCGGACAGGAACTATGAAGCTTTCTTT
cdr3_aa: CASSPPDRNYEAFF

d_call: NA
v_call: TRBV27
j_call: TRBJ1-6
clone_size: once
cdr3_nt: TGTGCCAGCAGTTTCGGCGGGAATTCACCCCTCCACTTT
cdr3_aa: CASSFGGNSPLHF

d_call: TRBD1
v_call: TRBV2
j_call: TRBJ1-5
clone_size: NA
cdr3_nt: TGTGCCAGCTCGACCGGGACAGGCAATCAGCCCCAGCATTTT
cdr3_aa: CASSTGTGNQPQHF

d_call: NA
v_call: TRBV30
j_call: TRBJ1-6
clone_size: NA
cdr3_nt: TGTGCCTGGAGTGTACAGGGAGGAAATTCACCCCTCCACTTT
cdr3_aa: CAWSVQGGNSPLHF

d_call: NA
v_call: TRBV29-1
j_call: TRBJ1-4
clone_size: NA
cdr3_nt: TGCAGCGTTTCCCCTAATGGTGTAGGTGAAAAACTGTTTTTT
cdr3_aa: CSVSPNGVGEKLFF

d_call: TRBD1
v_call: TRBV30
j_call: TRBJ1-3
clone_size: few
cdr3_nt: TGTGCCTGGGGACAGGGGGAAAACACCATATATTTT
cdr3_aa: CAWGQGENTIYF

d_call: NA
v_call: TRBV5-1
j_call: TRBJ2-3
clone_size: few
cdr3_nt: TGCGCCAGCTCGGATCTCACAGATACGCAGTATTTT
cdr3_aa: CASSDLTDTQYF

d_call: NA
v_call: TRBV6-1
j_call: TRBJ1-2
clone_size: NA
cdr3_nt: TGTGCCAGCAGTGAAGCTGGGGGCTACACCTTC
cdr3_aa: CASSEAGGYTF

d_call: NA
v_call: TRBV30
j_call: TRBJ1-1
clone_size: NA
cdr3_nt: TGTGCCTGGAGTTCCACAAACACTGAAGCTTTCTTT
cdr3_aa: CAWSSTNTEAFF

d_call: TRBD2
v_call: TRBV13
j_call: TRBJ2-1
clone_size: once
cdr3_nt: TGTGCCAGCAGCTTAACCTTGGGGCCGGGGCTAGCGGGGAATGAGCAGTTCTTC
cdr3_aa: CASSLTLGPGLAGNEQFF

d_call: TRBD1
v_call: TRBV5-1
j_call: TRBJ1-3
clone_size: NA
cdr3_nt: TGCGCCAGCAGTGATGGACAGGGGGCGGACACCATATATTTT
cdr3_aa: CASSDGQGADTIYF

d_call: TRBD1
v_call: TRBV5-1
j_call: TRBJ2-3
clone_size: NA
cdr3_nt: TGCGCCAGCAGCACGGGACAGCTTTGGGATACGCAGTATTTT
cdr3_aa: CASSTGQLWDTQYF